Listed below are T cell receptor beta chains from one sample, sequenced in a study of blood T cell repertoires in COVID-19. Profiled with immunoSEQ multiplex PCR; TCRdb holds only in-frame clones, not every one. This sample yields roughly 90,000 clones, of which about 80% are seen a single time; about a tenth belongs to the top ten. Sequenced sample: peripheral blood. The receptors were sampled from an older woman with acute or convalescent COVID-19. Both conserved end residues are part of each CDR3. D genes are given only for firm matches. Expanded clones get a size class; other rows say once, few or many, or leave the size out.

J gene: TRBJ2-3
clone size: NA
V gene: TRBV9
D gene: NA
CDR3 protein: CASSVNGIGTDTQYF
CDR3 DNA: TGTGCCAGCAGCGTAAACGGGATCGGCACAGATACGCAGTATTTT

J gene: TRBJ2-3
clone size: NA
V gene: TRBV5-1
D gene: NA
CDR3 protein: CASSLAGGLDGRTQYF
CDR3 DNA: TGCGCCAGCAGCTTGGCCGGGGGGCTAGATGGTCGTACGCAGTATTTT

J gene: TRBJ2-1
clone size: few
V gene: TRBV11-3
D gene: NA
CDR3 protein: CASSHDPGDEQFF
CDR3 DNA: TGTGCCAGCAGCCACGACCCCGGAGATGAGCAGTTCTTC

J gene: TRBJ2-1
clone size: NA
V gene: TRBV20-1
D gene: NA
CDR3 protein: CSASSKRNEQFF
CDR3 DNA: TGCAGTGCTAGTTCCAAGCGGAATGAGCAGTTCTTC

J gene: TRBJ2-7
clone size: few
V gene: TRBV5-1
D gene: TRBD2
CDR3 protein: CASSIGRGLAGSSYEQYF
CDR3 DNA: TGCGCCAGCAGCATAGGAAGGGGACTAGCGGGTTCCTCCTACGAGCAGTACTTC

J gene: TRBJ2-7
clone size: NA
V gene: TRBV29-1
D gene: TRBD1
CDR3 protein: CSVGGGQGIPYEQYF
CDR3 DNA: TGCAGCGTGGGGGGGGGACAGGGGATCCCCTACGAGCAGTACTTC

J gene: TRBJ1-2
clone size: NA
V gene: TRBV5-8
D gene: NA
CDR3 protein: CASSFDQYGYTF
CDR3 DNA: TGTGCCAGCAGCTTCGATCAGTATGGCTACACCTTC

J gene: TRBJ2-3
clone size: NA
V gene: TRBV30
D gene: TRBD2
CDR3 protein: CAWSVGNSGGYDTQYF
CDR3 DNA: TGTGCCTGGAGTGTAGGGAATAGCGGGGGTTATGATACGCAGTATTTT

J gene: TRBJ2-7
clone size: NA
V gene: TRBV28
D gene: TRBD1
CDR3 protein: CASRTDRALPYEQYF
CDR3 DNA: TGTGCCAGCAGAACTGACAGGGCTTTACCCTACGAGCAGTACTTC

J gene: TRBJ2-7
clone size: NA
V gene: TRBV6-5
D gene: NA
CDR3 protein: CASSSITGTSIYEQYF
CDR3 DNA: TGTGCCAGCAGTTCCATCACCGGGACTTCTATCTACGAGCAGTACTTC

J gene: TRBJ1-1
clone size: NA
V gene: TRBV7-9
D gene: TRBD1
CDR3 protein: CASSKDRSFSTEAFF
CDR3 DNA: TGTGCCAGCAGCAAGGACAGGTCTTTTAGCACTGAAGCTTTCTTT

J gene: TRBJ1-4
clone size: NA
V gene: TRBV5-1
D gene: NA
CDR3 protein: CASSLVAGDEKLFF
CDR3 DNA: TGCGCCAGCAGCTTGGTTGCAGGGGATGAAAAACTGTTTTTT

J gene: TRBJ1-3
clone size: NA
V gene: TRBV9
D gene: NA
CDR3 protein: CASSPRGDAITSGNTIYF
CDR3 DNA: TGTGCCAGCAGCCCCCGGGGGGACGCAATCACCTCTGGAAACACCATATATTTT

J gene: TRBJ2-1
clone size: NA
V gene: TRBV27
D gene: NA
CDR3 protein: CASQSFSDNEQFF
CDR3 DNA: TGTGCCAGCCAATCGTTTTCGGACAATGAGCAGTTCTTC

J gene: TRBJ2-2
clone size: once
V gene: TRBV5-1
D gene: NA
CDR3 protein: CASSLQGTTGELFF
CDR3 DNA: TGCGCCAGCAGCTTGCAGGGGACGACCGGGGAGCTGTTTTTT

J gene: TRBJ1-3
clone size: NA
V gene: TRBV5-4
D gene: NA
CDR3 protein: CASSQDNRGNTIYF
CDR3 DNA: TGTGCCAGCAGCCAAGACAACAGAGGAAACACCATATATTTT

J gene: TRBJ2-5
clone size: NA
V gene: TRBV5-4
D gene: NA
CDR3 protein: CASSLVGGGETQYF
CDR3 DNA: TGTGCCAGCAGCTTGGTCGGGGGAGGCGAGACCCAGTACTTC

J gene: TRBJ1-1
clone size: few
V gene: TRBV30
D gene: NA
CDR3 protein: CAWSLIISRGEAFF
CDR3 DNA: TGTGCCTGGAGTCTTATCATATCAAGAGGGGAAGCTTTCTTT

J gene: TRBJ2-1
clone size: NA
V gene: TRBV19
D gene: NA
CDR3 protein: CASSIEAWAYNEQFF
CDR3 DNA: TGTGCCAGTAGTATAGAAGCCTGGGCATACAATGAGCAGTTCTTC

J gene: TRBJ1-6
clone size: NA
V gene: TRBV6-5
D gene: TRBD1
CDR3 protein: CASTGTVVAPLHF
CDR3 DNA: TGTGCCAGCACCGGGACAGTGGTGGCACCCCTCCACTTT

J gene: TRBJ2-1
clone size: NA
V gene: TRBV7-9
D gene: NA
CDR3 protein: CASSLGGPYNEQFF
CDR3 DNA: TGTGCCAGCAGCTTAGGAGGCCCCTACAATGAGCAGTTCTTC

J gene: TRBJ1-1
clone size: NA
V gene: TRBV30
D gene: NA
CDR3 protein: CAWSGVEQGRTEAFF
CDR3 DNA: TGTGCCTGGAGTGGTGTGGAACAGGGACGCACTGAAGCTTTCTTT

J gene: TRBJ2-7
clone size: NA
V gene: TRBV27
D gene: NA
CDR3 protein: CASKRGRAKVYEQYF
CDR3 DNA: TGTGCCAGCAAAAGGGGGAGGGCCAAAGTCTACGAGCAGTACTTC

J gene: TRBJ2-1
clone size: NA
V gene: TRBV25-1
D gene: NA
CDR3 protein: CASSGFTNEQFF
CDR3 DNA: TGTGCCAGCAGTGGGTTTACTAATGAGCAGTTCTTC

J gene: TRBJ1-2
clone size: few
V gene: TRBV29-1
D gene: TRBD1
CDR3 protein: CSVRTGGRDGYTF
CDR3 DNA: TGCAGCGTCCGGACAGGGGGCAGAGATGGCTACACCTTC

J gene: TRBJ1-2
clone size: once
V gene: TRBV10-1
D gene: NA
CDR3 protein: CASTGFEYGYTF
CDR3 DNA: TGCGCCAGCACAGGGTTCGAGTATGGCTACACCTTC

J gene: TRBJ2-5
clone size: NA
V gene: TRBV4-2
D gene: TRBD2
CDR3 protein: CASSRTSGGDAETQYF
CDR3 DNA: TGTGCCAGCAGCCGGACTAGCGGGGGGGATGCGGAGACCCAGTACTTC

J gene: TRBJ1-1
clone size: few
V gene: TRBV29-1
D gene: TRBD1
CDR3 protein: CSAARDRAATEAFF
CDR3 DNA: TGCAGCGCGGCCCGGGACAGGGCTGCCACTGAAGCTTTCTTT